This entry features one TCR beta chain sequence. Antigen: not known. J gave up 10 bases and V 4 bases, and 8 bases lay outside the gene matches. CDR1 SGHRS and CDR2 YFSETQ come from the germline V gene. This CDR3 is 15 amino acids long. These data come from a study of cytotoxic CD8 clonotypes in ibrutinib-treated CLL. Study observations and caveats: Under therapy, public clonotypes either contracted or stayed stable, and they were uncommon.

Some clones are missing from TCRdb's copy, which holds only in-frame ones; the method was immunoSEQ multiplex PCR. This sample has nearly 15,000 clones, with roughly two thirds found just once. This receptor was obtained from a human donor with chronic lymphocytic leukemia. The chain links TRBV5-1 to TRBJ2-2, with 12 nucleotides matching TRBD2. The sequences come from PBMCs, collected before ibrutinib treatment. The CDR3 protein is CASSAGLAGRVELFF. The CDR3, as DNA: TGCGCCAGCAGCGCTGGACTAGCGGGAAGGGTGGAGCTGTTTTTT.